The next 29 T cell receptor beta chains were all read from a single sample in a study of early stage breast cancer tumors. TCRdb's copy holds only in-frame clones and misses some; the assay was immunoSEQ multiplex PCR. The profile shows about 63,000 clones, about 83% of them singletons. Material for sequencing was blood. Receptors originate from a person under 45 with breast cancer.

J is TRBJ1-4 and V is TRBV30; D is unresolved. The CDR3 runs 13 residues. V was shortened by 0 bases and J by 4 bases, with 6 bases between the two germline ends. Germline CDR1 GTSNPN, CDR2 SVGIG (reference sequence). The CDR3 region is CAWSVRYNEKLFF. CDR3 DNA sequence: TGTGCCTGGAGTGTACGGTATAATGAAAAACTGTTTTTT. Supplemented by reference TRBV30 and TRBJ1-4, the full variable domain reads SQTIHQWPATLVQPVGSPLSLECTVEGTSNPNLYWYRQAAGRGLQLLFYSVGIGQISSEVPQNLSASRPQDRQFILSSKKLLLSDSGFYLCAWSVRYNEKLFFGSGTQLSVL.

A single count supports this clone. CDR3 loop: CASSQEMGSGRATGELFF. CDR3 in DNA: TGTGCCAGCAGCCAAGAGATGGGTAGCGGGAGGGCCACCGGGGAGCTGTTTTTT. The rearrangement uses TRBV4-2 and TRBJ2-2, with 11 bases fitting TRBD2. Unmatched junction bases numbered 7, after V lost 0 bases and J lost 4 bases. In germline, CDR1 is LGHNA, CDR2 YNFKEQ. The CDR3 runs to 18 residues.

This chain joins TRBV19 and TRBJ1-4; TRBD1 might be the D (6 bases). With 6 bases removed from V and 7 bases from J, the gap between germline ends came to 12 bases. This CDR3 contains 13 residues. Germline lookup yields CDR1 LNHDA and CDR2 SQIVND (reference sequence). In DNA form, the CDR3 reads TGTGCCAGTAGGAACAGGGCCGGTGAAAAACTGTTTTTT. This encodes CASRNRAGEKLFF.

CDR3 nucleotides: TGTGCCAGCAGCTTGGTTCCGGGACTAGCGGGAGAAGATACGCAGTATTTT. Translating gives CASSLVPGLAGEDTQYF. This chain links TRBV7-2 with TRBJ2-3, with 14 bases matching TRBD2. V gave up 3 bases and J gave up 5 bases; unmatched junction bases: 7. This CDR3 is 17 amino acids long. In germline, CDR1 is SGHTA, CDR2 FQGNSA.

This clone was counted between two and nine times. J is TRBJ1-2 and V is TRBV19; maybe TRBD1 (6 bases). Between the trimmed V and J ends, which lost 3 bases and 6 bases, there was a span of 20 bases. This CDR3 is 16 amino acids long. Germline CDR1 is LNHDA and CDR2 is SQIVND (reference sequence). For the CDR3, the DNA is TGTGCCAGTAGTATCGGCACAGGGAGGACTCTGGATGGCTACACCTTC. This sequence encodes CASSIGTGRTLDGYTF.

A single count supports this clone. This chain joins TRBV7-2 and TRBJ1-5, with 7 bases identical to TRBD1. This CDR3 has 14 amino acids. J gave up 6 bases and V 1 base, and 3 bases lay outside the gene matches. Germline V gives CDR1 SGHTA, CDR2 FQGNSA. The CDR3 loop is CASSLDRGGQPQHF. The CDR3 nucleotides read TGTGCCAGCAGCTTAGACAGGGGTGGTCAGCCCCAGCATTTT.

The genes are TRBV5-4 and TRBJ2-1, with 12 bases fitting TRBD2. Germline lookup yields CDR1 SGHNT and CDR2 YYREEE (reference sequence). V was pared by 3 bases and J by 6 bases, with 16 bases of the junction left unmatched. This CDR3 has 19 amino acids. DNA of the CDR3: TGTGCCAGCAGCTCTAGGAAACTAGCGGGAGGACCGAGAACCAATGAGCAGTTCTTC. Protein product: CASSSRKLAGGPRTNEQFF.

This chain uses TRBV6-1 with TRBJ1-4, with D unclear. With 7 bases removed from V and 4 bases from J, the gap between germline ends came to 13 bases. Germline assignment: CDR1 MNHNS and CDR2 SASEGT. The CDR3 sequence is 14 residues long. The CDR3 DNA reads as TGTGCCAGCACCTTGCAAGGCTATAATGAAAAACTGTTTTTT. This encodes CASTLQGYNEKLFF.

This clone was found once. V is TRBV30 and J is TRBJ2-2, with TRBD2 as a possible D gene (5 bases). Between the trimmed V and J ends, which lost 5 bases and 6 bases, there was a span of 10 bases. The CDR3 runs to 12 residues. CDR1 and CDR2 from the germline V gene are GTSNPN and SVGIG (reference sequence). The CDR3 loop reads CAWERIAGELFF. CDR3 nucleotides: TGTGCCTGGGAGCGGATCGCCGGGGAGCTGTTTTTT.

The chain links TRBV9 to TRBJ2-1, with D unresolved. V was shortened by 0 bases and J by 0 bases, with 7 bases between the two germline ends. This CDR3 is 15 amino acids long. Germline assignment: CDR1 SGDLS and CDR2 YYNGEE. CDR3 DNA sequence: TGTGCCAGCAGCGTAGTAGGAAGCTCCTACAATGAGCAGTTCTTC. Its protein is CASSVVGSSYNEQFF.

The CDR3 sequence: CSVDRDDFGYTF. The CDR3, as DNA: TGCAGCGTTGACAGGGATGATTTTGGCTACACCTTC. The chain joins TRBV29-1 to TRBJ1-2; D perhaps matches TRBD1 (5 bases). With 3 bases removed from V and 7 bases from J, the gap between germline ends came to 12 bases. The CDR3 runs 12 residues. In germline, CDR1 is SQVTM, CDR2 ANQGSEA.

V usage is TRBV11-2 and J usage is TRBJ2-3; 7 bases align to TRBD2. Germline V gives CDR1 SGHAT, CDR2 FQNNGV. V shed 7 bases and J 5 bases; nucleotides not matched to a gene: 12. The CDR3 is 15 amino acids. The CDR3 loop is CASTPNAGAVDTQYF. CDR3 sequence (DNA): TGTGCCAGCACCCCGAACGCGGGAGCGGTAGATACGCAGTATTTT.

In this sample, this clone turned up a few times. The J gene is TRBJ2-3, the V gene TRBV19; D perhaps matches TRBD1 (6 bases). Germline V gene lookup returns CDR1 LNHDA and CDR2 SQIVND (reference sequence). The CDR3 is 13 amino acids. Trimming removed 7 bases from V and 7 bases from J, with 15 bases in between. The CDR3 DNA reads as TGTGCCAGTACCCCGCAGGGGAAAAATACGCAGTATTTT. Protein product: CASTPQGKNTQYF.

The chain carries TRBV7-2 and TRBJ2-7; TRBD2 is a possible D gene (6 bases). Germline V gene lookup returns CDR1 SGHTA and CDR2 FQGNSA. V lost 2 bases, J lost 2 bases, and 13 bases lay in between. The CDR3 totals 15 residues. The CDR3: CASSLTWEATYEQYF. For the CDR3, the DNA is TGTGCCAGCAGCTTAACATGGGAGGCAACCTACGAGCAGTACTTC.

The V and J genes are TRBV6-1 and TRBJ1-5, with D perhaps matching TRBD1 (6 bases). Germline V gene lookup returns CDR1 MNHNS and CDR2 SASEGT. The CDR3 has 14 residues. The V and J ends lost 11 bases and 3 bases respectively, with 17 bases between them. The DNA of the CDR3 is TGTGCCGCCCAGGGGAAGGAAAACAATCAGCCCCAGCATTTT. This sequence encodes CAAQGKENNQPQHF.

This chain links TRBV6-4 with TRBJ2-1; TRBD2 matches 14 bases. The CDR3 has 15 residues. The trim removed 6 bases at V and 8 bases at J, leaving 6 bases unmatched. Per the germline V gene, CDR1 is MRHNA and CDR2 is SNTAGT. CDR3 nucleotide sequence: TGTGCCAGCAGCCTCGGACTAGCGGGAGGTGATGAGCAGTTCTTC. It translates to CASSLGLAGGDEQFF.

This chain joins TRBV5-1 and TRBJ2-7; 7 positions match TRBD1. The CDR3 has 15 residues. Germline values: CDR1 SGHRS, CDR2 YFSETQ. Unmatched junction bases numbered 13, after V lost 3 bases and J lost 7 bases. The CDR3 DNA sequence: TGCGCCAGCAGCTCTAGATTACAGGGGTCGCAAGAGCAGTACTTC. This encodes CASSSRLQGSQEQYF.

This clone has more than one count but fewer than ten. V usage is TRBV11-2 and J usage is TRBJ1-2; D is uncertain. V lost 4 bases and J lost 8, with 11 bases in between. The V gene's germline CDR1 is SGHAT and CDR2 FQNNGV. There are 12 residues in the CDR3. In DNA, the CDR3 is TGTGCCAGCAGCTCCAGAGGTTGGGGCTACACCTTC. It yields the protein CASSSRGWGYTF.

The rearrangement joins TRBV6-1 to TRBJ2-2, with D unclear. This CDR3 has 13 residues. The V and J ends lost 10 bases and 1 base respectively, with 10 bases between them. Germline V CDR1 and CDR2: MNHNS, SASEGT. Here the CDR3 DNA reads TGTGCCATCGGACGGCTGAACACCGGGGAGCTGTTTTTT. Translated, it gives CAIGRLNTGELFF.

V is TRBV5-5 and J is TRBJ1-4; 10 bases fit TRBD1. Germline CDR1 SGHKS, CDR2 YYEKEE (reference sequence). The CDR3 spans 14 residues. With V trimmed by 4 bases and J by 7 bases, 4 bases remained unmatched. The CDR3 region has the DNA TGTGCCAGCAGCCGGACAGGGGGACGTGAAAAACTGTTTTTT. It specifies CASSRTGGREKLFF.

The genes are TRBV6-4 and TRBJ2-1; a possible D gene is TRBD2 (6 bases). V dropped 4 bases and J dropped 0 bases, with 10 bases sitting between them. In germline, CDR1 is MRHNA, CDR2 SNTAGT. The CDR3 contains 15 residues. CDR3 sequence: CASSVGGGSYNEQFF. The CDR3 DNA is TGTGCCAGCAGTGTGGGGGGAGGCTCCTACAATGAGCAGTTCTTC.

The CDR3 coding sequence is TGCGCCAGCAGCTTGGCAATGACAGCCTACGAGCAGTACTTC. Amino acids: CASSLAMTAYEQYF. V gene TRBV5-1 combines with J gene TRBJ2-7; maybe TRBD1 (5 bases). Germline V gives CDR1 SGHRS, CDR2 YFSETQ. The length of the CDR3 is 14 residues. V was clipped by 0 bases and J by 2 bases, with 9 bases between them.

The chain joins TRBV6-5 to TRBJ1-1; no firm D call. The CDR3 has 12 amino acids. Germline V gene lookup returns CDR1 MNHEY and CDR2 SVGAGI. The V end was cut by 2 bases, the J end by 10 bases, with 11 bases between. This CDR3 is CASSYPEGGAFF. The CDR3 DNA follows: TGTGCCAGCAGTTACCCTGAGGGTGGAGCTTTCTTT.

CDR3 sequence: CASSLVGNLNPAEAFF. The CDR3 DNA follows: TGCGCCAGCAGCTTGGTAGGGAATCTGAACCCCGCTGAAGCTTTCTTT. This chain joins TRBV5-1 and TRBJ1-1; D is undetermined. Germline V gene sequence: CDR1 SGHRS, CDR2 YFSETQ. The CDR3 totals 16 residues. Trimming took 0 bases from V and 6 from J, leaving 18 bases between them.

The chain is built from TRBV7-9 and TRBJ1-2, with D perhaps matching TRBD1 (6 bases). The CDR3 spans 12 residues. Trimming removed 2 bases from V and 8 bases from J, with 9 bases in between. Germline V gene lookup returns CDR1 SEHNR and CDR2 FQNEAQ (reference sequence). The CDR3 nucleotides are TGTGCCAGCAGCTTACGGGACATCGGCTACACCTTC. Translated: CASSLRDIGYTF.

This chain links TRBV7-9 with TRBJ1-1; TRBD1 might be the D (5 bases). The V gene lost 5 bases and the J gene lost 6 bases, with 16 bases spanning the gap. Per the germline V gene, CDR1 is SEHNR and CDR2 is FQNEAQ (reference sequence). The CDR3 totals 14 residues. The CDR3 DNA reads TGTGCCAGCAGCCTCGGGGGATTTGACTCTGAAGCTTTCTTT. This encodes CASSLGGFDSEAFF. The full variable domain, completed using reference TRBV7-9 and TRBJ1-1, is DTGVSQNPRHKITKRGQNVTFRCDPISEHNRLYWYRQTLGQGPEFLTYFQNEAQLEKSRLLSDRFSAERPKGSFSTLEIQRTEQGDSAMYLCASSLGGFDSEAFFGQGTRLTVV.

The V gene is TRBV18, the J gene TRBJ1-1, with unresolved D. The germline CDR1 and CDR2 sequences are KGHSH and LQKENI. The ends were cut back, 8 bases at V and 1 base at J, with 8 bases in the middle. This CDR3 has 12 amino acids. The CDR3 bases are TGTGCCAGCGCGGGTGCGAACACTGAAGCTTTCTTT. This gives the protein CASAGANTEAFF.

The chain links TRBV6-4 to TRBJ1-4; D not certain. The CDR3 is 14 amino acids. The V end was cut by 3 bases, the J end by 11 bases, with 16 bases between. Germline V gene sequence: CDR1 MRHNA, CDR2 SNTAGT. The CDR3 nucleotides read TGTGCCAGCAGTGAGAGGGCAGCGGACGAGAAACTGTTTTTT. Protein sequence: CASSERAADEKLFF.

The chain is built from TRBV21-1 and TRBJ1-1. TRBV21-1 is designated a pseudogene. This CDR3 is 14 amino acids long. In DNA form, the CDR3 reads TGTGCCAGCAAGGAACGCAAGGGTGGCACTGAAGCTTTCTTT. Translation gives CASKERKGGTEAFF.